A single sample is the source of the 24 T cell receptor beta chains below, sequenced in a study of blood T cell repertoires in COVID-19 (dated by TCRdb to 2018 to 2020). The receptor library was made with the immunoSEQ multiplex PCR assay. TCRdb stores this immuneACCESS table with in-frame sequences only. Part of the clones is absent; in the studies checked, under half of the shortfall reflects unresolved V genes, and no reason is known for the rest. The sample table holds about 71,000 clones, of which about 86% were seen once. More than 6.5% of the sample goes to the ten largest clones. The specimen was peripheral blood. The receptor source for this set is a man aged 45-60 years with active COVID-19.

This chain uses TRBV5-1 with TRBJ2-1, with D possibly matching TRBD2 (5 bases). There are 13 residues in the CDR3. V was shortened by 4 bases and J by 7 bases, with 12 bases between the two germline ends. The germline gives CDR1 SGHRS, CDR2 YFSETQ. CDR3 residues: CASSEGRLNEQFF. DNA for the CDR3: TGCGCCAGCAGCGAGGGTCGGCTAAATGAGCAGTTCTTC.

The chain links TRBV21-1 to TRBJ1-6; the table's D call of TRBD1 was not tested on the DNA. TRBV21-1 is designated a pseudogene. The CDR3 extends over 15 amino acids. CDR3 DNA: TGTGCCAGCAGCAAAGCTGTGTCAGGTAATTCACCCCTCCACTTT. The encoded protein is CASSKAVSGNSPLHF.

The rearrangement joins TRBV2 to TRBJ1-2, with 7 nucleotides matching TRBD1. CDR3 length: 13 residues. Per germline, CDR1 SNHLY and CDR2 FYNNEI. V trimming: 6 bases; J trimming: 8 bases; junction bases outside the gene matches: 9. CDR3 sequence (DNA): TGTGCCAGCAGGAAAGGACAGGACAGAGGCTACACCTTC. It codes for CASRKGQDRGYTF.

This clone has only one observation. Here the CDR3 DNA reads TGTGCCACCAGTGATCGGGACTTCTGGTATACGCAGTATTTT. Translating gives CATSDRDFWYTQYF. The chain is built from TRBV24-1 and TRBJ2-3; D is possibly TRBD2 (6 bases). CDR1 is KGHDR and CDR2 is SFDVKD in the germline V gene. This CDR3 has 14 amino acids. With 3 bases removed from V and 7 bases from J, the gap between germline ends came to 13 bases.

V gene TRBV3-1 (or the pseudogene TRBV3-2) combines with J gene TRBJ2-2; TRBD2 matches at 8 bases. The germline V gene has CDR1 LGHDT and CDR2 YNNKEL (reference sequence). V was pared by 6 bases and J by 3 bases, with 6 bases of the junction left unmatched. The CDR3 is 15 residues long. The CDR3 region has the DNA TGTGCCAGCAGGCTAACTAGCGGATACACCGGGGAGCTGTTTTTT. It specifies CASRLTSGYTGELFF.

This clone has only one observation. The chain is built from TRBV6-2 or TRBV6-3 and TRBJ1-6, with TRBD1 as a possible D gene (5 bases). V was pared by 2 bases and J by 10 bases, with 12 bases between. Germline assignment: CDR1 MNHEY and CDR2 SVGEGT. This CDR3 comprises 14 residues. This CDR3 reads CASSYGAAGSPLHF. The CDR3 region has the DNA TGTGCCAGCAGTTACGGGGCCGCCGGCTCACCCCTCCACTTT.

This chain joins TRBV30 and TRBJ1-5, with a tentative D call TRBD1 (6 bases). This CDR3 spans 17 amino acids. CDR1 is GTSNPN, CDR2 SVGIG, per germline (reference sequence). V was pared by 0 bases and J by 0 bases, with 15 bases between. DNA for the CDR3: TGTGCCTGGAGTGTAAGCCGGACAGTTCATAGCAATCAGCCCCAGCATTTT. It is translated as CAWSVSRTVHSNQPQHF.

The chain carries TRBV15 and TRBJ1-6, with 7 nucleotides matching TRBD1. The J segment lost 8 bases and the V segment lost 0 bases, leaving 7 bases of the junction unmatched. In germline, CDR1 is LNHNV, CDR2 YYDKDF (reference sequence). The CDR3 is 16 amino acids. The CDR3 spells CATSRDQDRLHSPLHF. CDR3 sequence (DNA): TGTGCCACCAGCAGAGATCAGGACAGGTTGCATTCACCCCTCCACTTT.

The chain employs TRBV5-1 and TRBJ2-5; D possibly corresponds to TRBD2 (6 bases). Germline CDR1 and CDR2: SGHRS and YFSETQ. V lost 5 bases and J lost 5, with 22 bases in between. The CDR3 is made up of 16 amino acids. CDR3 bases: TGCGCCAGCAGGGACGGTGCGGGATCGTATTGGGAGACCCAGTACTTC. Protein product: CASRDGAGSYWETQYF.

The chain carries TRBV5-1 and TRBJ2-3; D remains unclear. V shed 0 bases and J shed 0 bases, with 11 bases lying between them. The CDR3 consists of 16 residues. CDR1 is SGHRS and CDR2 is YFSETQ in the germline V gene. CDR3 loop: CASSLVGSPSTDTQYF. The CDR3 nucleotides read TGCGCCAGCAGCTTGGTGGGCAGCCCTAGCACAGATACGCAGTATTTT.

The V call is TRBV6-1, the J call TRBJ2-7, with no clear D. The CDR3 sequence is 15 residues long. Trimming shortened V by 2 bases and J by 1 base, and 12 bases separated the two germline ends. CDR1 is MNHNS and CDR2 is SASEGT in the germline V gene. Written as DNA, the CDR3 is TGTGCCAGCAGTGAACTCGCAGGCCCTTCCTACGAGCAGTACGTC. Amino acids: CASSELAGPSYEQYV.

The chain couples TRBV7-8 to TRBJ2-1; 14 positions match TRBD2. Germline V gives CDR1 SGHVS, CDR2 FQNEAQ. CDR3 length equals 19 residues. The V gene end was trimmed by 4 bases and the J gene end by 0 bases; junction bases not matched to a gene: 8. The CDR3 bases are TGTGCCAGCAGCTCCACGACTAGCGGGGGGGATAGCTCCTACAATGAGCAGTTCTTC. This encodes CASSSTTSGGDSSYNEQFF.

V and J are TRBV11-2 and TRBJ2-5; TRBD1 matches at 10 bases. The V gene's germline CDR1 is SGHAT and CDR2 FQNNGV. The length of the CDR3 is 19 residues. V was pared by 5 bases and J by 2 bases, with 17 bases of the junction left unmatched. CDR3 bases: TGTGCCAGCAGCCCCGGGACAGGGGAAAAACCGAAACTTCAAGAGACCCAGTACTTC. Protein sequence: CASSPGTGEKPKLQETQYF.

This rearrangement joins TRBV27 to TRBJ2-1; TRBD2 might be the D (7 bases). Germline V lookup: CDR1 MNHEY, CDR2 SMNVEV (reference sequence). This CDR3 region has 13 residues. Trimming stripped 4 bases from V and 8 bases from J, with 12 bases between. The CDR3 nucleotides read TGTGCCAGCAGTTCAAGGGGGGGTCATGAGCAGTTCTTC. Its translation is CASSSRGGHEQFF.

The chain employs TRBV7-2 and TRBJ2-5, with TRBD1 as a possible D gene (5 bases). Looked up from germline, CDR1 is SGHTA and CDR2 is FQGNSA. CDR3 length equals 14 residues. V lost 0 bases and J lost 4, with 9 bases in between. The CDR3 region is CASSLAGQGETQYF. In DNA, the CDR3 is TGTGCCAGCAGCTTAGCGGGTCAGGGAGAGACCCAGTACTTC. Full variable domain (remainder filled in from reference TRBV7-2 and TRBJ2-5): GAGVSQSPSNKVTEKGKDVELRCDPISGHTALYWYRQSLGQGLEFLIYFQGNSAPDKSGLPSDRFSAERTGGSVSTLTIQRTQQEDSAVYLCASSLAGQGETQYFGPGTRLLVL.

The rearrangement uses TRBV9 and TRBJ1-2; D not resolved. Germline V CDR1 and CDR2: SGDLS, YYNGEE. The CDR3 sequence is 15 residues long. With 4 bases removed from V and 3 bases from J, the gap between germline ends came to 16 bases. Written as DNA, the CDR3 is TGTGCCAGCAGCCGGGGTGGGAATATAGACTATGGCTACACCTTC. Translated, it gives CASSRGGNIDYGYTF. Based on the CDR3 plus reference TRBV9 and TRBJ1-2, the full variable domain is DSGVTQTPKHLITATGQRVTLRCSPRSGDLSVYWYQQSLDQGLQFLIQYYNGEERAKGNILERFSAQQFPDLHSELNLSSLELGDSALYFCASSRGGNIDYGYTFGSGTRLTVV.

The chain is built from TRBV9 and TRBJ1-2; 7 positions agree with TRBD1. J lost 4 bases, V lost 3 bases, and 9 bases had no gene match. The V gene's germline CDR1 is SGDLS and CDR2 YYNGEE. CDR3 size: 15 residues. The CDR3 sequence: CASSGYRDRGYGYTF. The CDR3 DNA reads TGTGCCAGCAGCGGATACCGGGACAGAGGCTATGGCTACACCTTC.

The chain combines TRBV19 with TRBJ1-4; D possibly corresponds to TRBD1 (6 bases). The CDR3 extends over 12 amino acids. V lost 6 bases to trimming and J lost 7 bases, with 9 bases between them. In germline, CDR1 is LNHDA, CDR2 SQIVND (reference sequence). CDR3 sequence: CASSGTTEKLFF. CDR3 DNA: TGTGCCAGTAGCGGGACAACTGAAAAACTGTTTTTT.

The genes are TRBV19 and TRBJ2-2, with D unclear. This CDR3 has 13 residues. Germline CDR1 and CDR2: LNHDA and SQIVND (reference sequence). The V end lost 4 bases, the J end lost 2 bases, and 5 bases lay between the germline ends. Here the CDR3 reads CASSTRNTGELFF. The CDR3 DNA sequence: TGTGCCAGTAGTACCCGTAACACCGGGGAGCTGTTTTTT.

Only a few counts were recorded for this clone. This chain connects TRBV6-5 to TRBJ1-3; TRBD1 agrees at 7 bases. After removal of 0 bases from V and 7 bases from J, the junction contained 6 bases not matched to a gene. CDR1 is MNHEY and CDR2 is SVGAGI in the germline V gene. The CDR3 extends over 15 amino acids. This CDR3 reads CASSYSTGAGNTIYF. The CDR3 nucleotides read TGTGCCAGCAGTTACTCCACAGGGGCCGGTAACACCATATATTTT.

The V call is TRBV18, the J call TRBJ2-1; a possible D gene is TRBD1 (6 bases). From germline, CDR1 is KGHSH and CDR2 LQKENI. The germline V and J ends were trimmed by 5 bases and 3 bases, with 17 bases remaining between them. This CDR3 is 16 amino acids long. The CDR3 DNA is TGTGCCAGCTCATCGTCGCAGGGGTCCCTCTACAATGAGCAGTTCTTC. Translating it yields CASSSSQGSLYNEQFF.

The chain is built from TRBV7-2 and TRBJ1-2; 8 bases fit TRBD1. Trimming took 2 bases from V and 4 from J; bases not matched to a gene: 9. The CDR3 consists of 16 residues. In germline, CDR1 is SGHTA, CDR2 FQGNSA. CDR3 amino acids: CASSLITPGQGYGYTF. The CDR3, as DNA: TGTGCCAGCAGCTTAATCACCCCAGGACAGGGCTATGGCTACACCTTC.

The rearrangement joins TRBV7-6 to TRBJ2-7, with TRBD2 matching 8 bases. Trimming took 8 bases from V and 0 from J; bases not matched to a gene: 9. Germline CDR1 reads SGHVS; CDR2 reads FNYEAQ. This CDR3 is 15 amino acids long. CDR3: CASAIQRGSSYEQYF. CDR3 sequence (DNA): TGTGCCAGCGCCATCCAGCGGGGGAGCTCCTACGAGCAGTACTTC. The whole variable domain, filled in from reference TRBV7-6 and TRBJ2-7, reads GAGVSQSPRYKVTKRGQDVALRCDPISGHVSLYWYRQALGQGPEFLTYFNYEAQQDKSGLPNDRFSAERPEGSISTLTIQRTEQRDSAMYRCASAIQRGSSYEQYFGPGTRLTVT.

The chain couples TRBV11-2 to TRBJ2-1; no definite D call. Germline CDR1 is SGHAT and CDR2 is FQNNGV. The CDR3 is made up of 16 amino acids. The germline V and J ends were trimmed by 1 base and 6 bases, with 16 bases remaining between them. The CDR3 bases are TGTGCCAGCAGCTTAGTAAAAGGAGTGATTGGCAATGAGCAGTTCTTC. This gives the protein CASSLVKGVIGNEQFF.